The entry below describes one T cell receptor beta chain. The sample originates from a study of cytomegalovirus exposure and HLA in healthy donors. Germline-derived CDR1 and CDR2 are SNHLY and FYNNEI. The CDR3 runs to 15 residues. The V and J ends lost 4 bases and 0 bases, in that order; junction bases with no gene match: 3. The PCR was carried out with 60 Vbeta primers and 13 Jbeta primers. Generated by immunoSEQ multiplex PCR, the TCRdb table keeps only in-frame clones and is missing some. Of some 90,000 clones in the sample, about 71% are singletons; the top ten hold 8.2%. The chain has TRBV2 and TRBJ1-3; 7 nucleotides line up with TRBD1. The TCR comes from a man between 60 and 75 years old in good health and CMV-seronegative. The specimen sequenced was PBMCs. CDR3 bases: TGTGCCAGCAGTGTGACAGGGATCTCTGGAAACACCATATATTTT. Its translation: CASSVTGISGNTIYF.